Below are 22 T cell receptor beta chains sequenced from a single sample in a study of breast tumors, draining lymph nodes, adjacent tissues. The lymph nodes were axillary draining lymph nodes from breast cancer patients. TCRdb processed the multiplex PCR reads anew with MiXCR; each CDR3 protein has one entry. In the table there are some 130,000 distinct CDR3 sequences, under 25% of which are singletons. The specimen sequenced was axillary lymph node tissue. The receptors were sampled from a female donor with breast cancer. Some clones in this sample may be carry-over from other donors' samples.

The gene calls are TRBV16 and TRBJ2-1; D is perhaps TRBD1 or TRBD2 (5 bases each). CDR3 length: 16 residues. The germline gives CDR1 KGHSY, CDR2 FQNENV. Trimming shortened V by 4 bases and J by 0 bases, and 13 bases separated the two germline ends. CDR3 coding DNA: TGTGCCAGCAGCCGGGGACGGGGAAGCTCCTACAATGAGCAGTTCTTC. Encoded protein: CASSRGRGSSYNEQFF.

Of note for this clonotype: A read error may be the cause here, since a much bigger clone is one base away. No conserved phenylalanine or tryptophan ends this CDR3, so it is likely a read error. The J gene is TRBJ1-2, the V gene TRBV25-1; D call uncertain. The CDR3 is made up of 15 amino acids. CDR1 and CDR2 (germline): MGHDK, SYGVNS. V lost 0 bases to trimming and J lost 7 bases, with 15 bases between them. The CDR3 protein is CASSEYSPGISGYTL. Written as DNA, the CDR3 is TGTGCCAGCAGTGAATACAGTCCTGGGATCTCTGGCTACACCCTC.

This clonotype was counted many times. The rearrangement uses TRBV20-1 and TRBJ1-5; 8 positions agree with TRBD1. CDR1 and CDR2 (germline): DFQATT, SNEGSKA (reference sequence). V was clipped by 6 bases and J by 5 bases; unmatched bases: 9. The CDR3 covers 14 residues. CDR3 bases: TGCAGTGCCACCCAGGGGGCGCGGGATCAGCCCCAGCATTTT. Its translation is CSATQGARDQPQHF.

This clonotype was detected ten times or more. V is TRBV20-1 and J is TRBJ2-1; 9 bases are a match to TRBD2. The CDR3 has 14 amino acids. The germline V gene encodes CDR1 DFQATT and CDR2 SNEGSKA (reference sequence). Germline trimming cut 6 bases from V and 4 bases from J; bases unmatched to any gene: 7. The chain's CDR3 is CSAYTSGSYNEQFF. CDR3 sequence (DNA): TGCAGTGCGTACACTAGCGGGTCTTACAATGAGCAGTTCTTC.

The chain uses TRBV3-1 and TRBJ2-2, with TRBD2 identical over 8 bases. CDR3 length: 16 amino acids. J was trimmed by 2 bases and V by 5 bases; bases with no gene match: 7. Germline V gene sequence: CDR1 LGHDT, CDR2 YNNKEL (reference sequence). CDR3 DNA sequence: TGTGCCAGCAGCTCCCGGACTAGCACCAACACCGGGGAGCTGTTTTTT. Translated: CASSSRTSTNTGELFF.

This clonotype has a count of ten or more. This sequence joins TRBV7-8 and TRBJ2-1; 11 bases map to TRBD1. The V and J ends lost 7 bases and 3 bases, in that order; junction bases with no gene match: 5. The germline V gene encodes CDR1 SGHVS and CDR2 FQNEAQ. The CDR3 is 15 residues long. The CDR3 sequence: CASTPGTGGYNEQFF. For the CDR3, the DNA is TGTGCCAGCACCCCCGGGACAGGGGGCTACAATGAGCAGTTCTTC.

Comment on this clonotype: This clone may be a read error of a much larger clone one base away. The chain employs TRBV5-1 and TRBJ2-7; D is undetermined. The germline V gene has CDR1 SGHRS and CDR2 YFSETQ. This CDR3 region has 14 residues. CDR3 nucleotides: TGCGCCAGCAGCTTGGGCCGGCGGTACCACGAGCAGTGCTTC. The encoded protein is CASSLGRRYHEQCF.

This clonotype has at least ten counts. The chain joins TRBV19 to TRBJ1-5; 7 nucleotides line up with TRBD1. CDR1 and CDR2 (germline): LNHDA, SQIVND (reference sequence). This CDR3 contains 14 residues. V was clipped by 3 bases and J by 4 bases; unmatched bases: 3. The chain's CDR3 is CASSITGDNQPQHF. CDR3 bases: TGTGCCAGTAGTATCACAGGGGATAATCAGCCCCAGCATTTT.

This clonotype was seen at least ten times. The chain combines TRBV7-3 with TRBJ2-2; D not certain. V gave up 5 bases and J gave up 6 bases, with 13 bases separating them. The CDR3 extends over 14 amino acids. Germline V CDR1 and CDR2: SGHTA, FQGTGA. CDR3 amino acids: CASSTHSGPGELFF. The CDR3 nucleotides are TGTGCCAGCAGCACCCATTCCGGGCCCGGGGAGCTGTTTTTT.

In regard to this clonotype: A much larger clone lies a single base off, so this may be a read error. J is TRBJ2-5 and V is TRBV5-1, with 9 positions matching TRBD1. CDR3 length: 15 amino acids. The trim removed 3 bases at V and 5 bases at J, leaving 8 bases unmatched. In germline, CDR1 is SGHRS, CDR2 YFSETQ. The CDR3 DNA reads as TGCGCCAGCAGCTCGACAGGGGGGGGCGTGGAGACCCAGTACTTC. It encodes CASSSTGGGVETQYF.

On this clonotype itself: A much larger clone differs by one base, so this may be a read error. This chain connects TRBV11-1 to TRBJ2-1; D remains ambiguous. This CDR3 spans 13 amino acids. CDR1 and CDR2 from the germline V gene are SGHAT and FQDESV (reference sequence). Trimming pared 5 bases from V and 7 bases from J, leaving 12 bases between. The DNA for the CDR3 is TGTGCCAGCAGCGTCCCTCCAGCGAATGAGCAGTTCTTC. It yields the protein CASSVPPANEQFF.

This clonotype was detected ten times or more. The rearrangement joins TRBV2 to TRBJ2-2, with D uncertain. Germline V gives CDR1 SNHLY, CDR2 FYNNEI. This CDR3 is 13 amino acids long. Deletions cut 4 bases from V and 1 base from J, with 4 bases between. Here the CDR3 DNA reads TGTGCCAGCAGTGTCAAGAACACCGGGGAGCTGTTTTTT. This encodes CASSVKNTGELFF.

This clonotype came up many times. This chain connects TRBV29-1 to TRBJ2-5; perhaps TRBD1 as D (6 bases). V was trimmed by 4 bases and J by 5 bases, leaving 11 bases between them. The CDR3 has 12 amino acids. Germline assignment: CDR1 SQVTM and CDR2 ANQGSEA. The CDR3 DNA reads as TGCAGCGTTGTCTCAGGGGTCGAGACCCAGTACTTC. It is translated as CSVVSGVETQYF.

In this sample, this clonotype turned up many times. The chain carries TRBV20-1 and TRBJ2-5; D gene ambiguous. The CDR3 contains 12 residues. Looked up from germline, CDR1 is DFQATT and CDR2 is SNEGSKA (reference sequence). V lost 7 bases and J lost 0, with 9 bases in between. CDR3 bases: TGCAGTGTCTCGATTAACCAAGAGACCCAGTACTTC. Amino acids: CSVSINQETQYF.

Comments on this clonotype: At one of its ends the junction is not consistent with the germline gene, which may arise from a read error. The V and J genes are TRBV19 and TRBJ2-4, with D perhaps given as TRBD1 or TRBD2 (6 bases each). The CDR3 is 17 amino acids. The germline CDR1 and CDR2 sequences are LNHDA and SQIVND (reference sequence). In nucleotides, the CDR3 is TGTGCCAGTAGGGGAACAGGGAGGCTCTACGCCAAAAACACTCAGTACTTC. It is translated as CASRGTGRLYAKNTQYF.

This clonotype was seen repeatedly, ten times or more. V and J are TRBV6-2 or TRBV6-3 and TRBJ1-5, with D perhaps TRBD1 (6 bases). Trimming shortened V by 9 bases and J by 3 bases, and 12 bases separated the two germline ends. Germline V gene lookup returns CDR1 MNHEY and CDR2 SVGEGT. The CDR3 sequence is 13 residues long. As DNA, the CDR3 is TGTGCCAGTGCGGACAGTCTCAATCAGCCCCAGCATTTT. Translation: CASADSLNQPQHF.

This clonotype was seen many times. CDR3 in DNA: TGCAGCGGGGACAGGGGCTACAATGAGCAGTTCTTC. Residues: CSGDRGYNEQFF. V is TRBV29-1 and J is TRBJ2-1, with 10 nucleotides matching TRBD1. V dropped 7 bases and J dropped 3; count of bases not matched to a gene: 0. Germline V lookup: CDR1 SQVTM, CDR2 ANQGSEA. The CDR3 is made up of 12 amino acids.

This clonotype was detected ten times or more. The chain employs TRBV5-4 and TRBJ2-1; D unresolved. The CDR3 totals 16 residues. The V end was cut by 0 bases, the J end by 0 bases, with 10 bases between. Germline-derived CDR1 and CDR2 are SGHNT and YYREEE (reference sequence). The chain's CDR3 is CASSLGLRSSYNEQFF. The CDR3 DNA is TGTGCCAGCAGCTTGGGGTTAAGGAGCTCCTACAATGAGCAGTTCTTC.

In this sample, this clonotype turned up many times. The chain has TRBV6-5 and TRBJ2-2; 8 bases fit TRBD1. Unmatched junction bases numbered 9, after V lost 8 bases and J lost 1 base. Germline V gives CDR1 MNHEY, CDR2 SVGAGI. CDR3 length: 16 residues. DNA for the CDR3: TGTGCCAGCCGAATGCGGACAGGGCGGAACACCGGGGAGCTGTTTTTT. The encoded protein is CASRMRTGRNTGELFF.

To note about this clonotype: This sequence may be a read error, since a much larger clone differs from it by one base. This likely comes from a read error, as the CDR3 has no conserved phenylalanine or tryptophan at its end. The V call is TRBV7-9, the J call TRBJ2-7; D gene ambiguous. Germline CDR1 is SEHNR and CDR2 is FQNEAQ (reference sequence). V gave up 5 bases and J gave up 2 bases, with 10 bases separating them. The CDR3 consists of 13 residues. The CDR3 DNA follows: TGTGCCAGCAGCCCCGTCGGAACCTACGAGCAGTACTCC. Its translation: CASSPVGTYEQYS.

The J gene is TRBJ2-3, the V gene TRBV28; D is unresolved. This CDR3 contains 12 residues. Trimming left V 6 bases short and J 7 bases short, with 11 bases between. Per germline, CDR1 MDHEN and CDR2 SYDVKM. The CDR3 nucleotides read TGTGCCAGCAGCGGGCCGGCCAATACGCAGTATTTT. Its translation is CASSGPANTQYF.

This clonotype was picked up many times. This chain uses TRBV6-2 or TRBV6-3 with TRBJ2-7, with a tentative D call TRBD2 (5 bases). The germline gives CDR1 MNHEY, CDR2 SVGEGT. There are 16 residues in the CDR3. Trimming pared 5 bases from V and 5 bases from J, leaving 22 bases between. In nucleotides, the CDR3 is TGTGCCAGCAGTCCACGGCCGAGGACTCCTCCCAACGAGCAGTACTTC. This encodes CASSPRPRTPPNEQYF.